Below are 19 T cell receptor beta chains sequenced from a single sample in a study of patients and donors after allogeneic stem cell transplantation (TCRdb year 2020). The library relied on RT-PCR. These reads were obtained on a NextSeq 550. TCRdb trimmed public reads at Q25 via fastp, called clones via MiXCR and kept in-frame beta chains. A single entry per CDR3 protein holds the most common genes and DNA from its merged rows. The sample yields roughly 150,000 distinct CDR3 sequences; approximately 24% were counted once. The top ten constitute 25% to 30% of the sample. What was sequenced was blood, either unsorted or a sorted T cell fraction (not recorded which). The receptor set was obtained from a human donor who was either an allogeneic HSCT recipient or a stem cell or donor lymphocyte infusion donor (not recorded which). It is not recorded whose cells these are; they may come from a transplant donor.

The rearrangement joins TRBV5-1 to TRBJ2-1, with D perhaps given as TRBD1 or TRBD2 (5 bases each). V was shortened by 4 bases and J by 5 bases, with 13 bases between the two germline ends. CDR3 length equals 14 residues. The germline V gene has CDR1 SGHRS and CDR2 YFSETQ. The CDR3 region has the DNA TGCGCCAGCAGCCATCCGGGGACGGACAATGAGCAGTTCTTC. This sequence encodes CASSHPGTDNEQFF.

This clonotype was seen only a few times. The V and J genes are TRBV29-1 and TRBJ2-1, with 11 bases that match TRBD2. This CDR3 is built from 16 residues. V trimming: 1 base; J trimming: 8 bases; junction bases outside the gene matches: 10. The germline V gene has CDR1 SQVTM and CDR2 ANQGSEA. The CDR3 loop reads CSVEASLAGAMYEQFF. As DNA, the CDR3 is TGCAGCGTTGAAGCCTCACTAGCGGGGGCCATGTATGAGCAGTTCTTC.

The CDR3 loop reads CASSPRDGEYEQYF. CDR3 sequence (DNA): TGTGCCAGCAGTCCACGGGACGGAGAATACGAGCAGTACTTC. The chain combines TRBV27 with TRBJ2-7; D possibly uses TRBD1 or TRBD2 (5 bases each). The germline gives CDR1 MNHEY, CDR2 SMNVEV (reference sequence). V lost 5 bases to trimming and J lost 4 bases, with 15 bases between them. This CDR3 contains 14 residues.

The V gene is TRBV11-2, the J gene TRBJ1-6; 7 bases are a match to TRBD1. The CDR3 extends over 16 amino acids. Germline V gives CDR1 SGHAT, CDR2 FQNNGV. V dropped 5 bases and J dropped 2; count of bases not matched to a gene: 6. The CDR3 nucleotides are TGTGCCAGCAGCCCAAACAGGGGCACCTATAATTCACCCCTCCACTTT. Protein product: CASSPNRGTYNSPLHF.

On this clonotype itself: A much larger clone differs by one base, so this may be a read error. V usage is TRBV19 and J usage is TRBJ1-2; D is ambiguous. CDR3 length equals 17 residues. Germline assignment: CDR1 LNHDA and CDR2 SQIVND (reference sequence). CDR3 sequence reads: CATSIGRLRAHNYGYTF. The CDR3 bases are TGTGCCACTAGTATCGGCAGACTCCGGGCGCATAACTATGGCTACACCTTC.

This clonotype has only a few counts. The chain has TRBV12-3 or TRBV12-4 and TRBJ2-2, with a weak D call TRBD1 (5 bases). V gave up 6 bases and J gave up 7 bases, with 15 bases separating them. CDR3 length: 14 residues. CDR3 nucleotides: TGTGCCAGCAGATTACAGGAAGTCCACGGGGAGCTGTTTTTT. Translating gives CASRLQEVHGELFF.

The V call is TRBV10-3, the J call TRBJ1-1, with D unresolved. V shed 10 bases and J shed 0 bases, with 12 bases lying between them. Germline lookup yields CDR1 ENHRY and CDR2 SYGVKD. This CDR3 contains 13 residues. This CDR3 reads CATIAALNTEAFF. The DNA of the CDR3 is TGTGCCACCATAGCGGCCCTGAACACTGAAGCTTTCTTT.

This sequence joins TRBV15 and TRBJ2-2, with TRBD2 matching 7 bases. The CDR3 contains 17 residues. J lost 0 bases, V lost 0 bases, and 4 bases had no gene match. The V gene's germline CDR1 is LNHNV and CDR2 YYDKDF (reference sequence). The CDR3 DNA reads as TGTGCCACCAGCAGAGATCAGCTAGCGGCGAACACCGGGGAGCTGTTTTTT. Translation gives CATSRDQLAANTGELFF.

This clonotype was seen at least ten times. The chain carries TRBV20-1 and TRBJ1-6; tentatively, D is TRBD1 (5 bases). The CDR3 contains 16 residues. Trimming took off 1 base at V and 8 bases at J, with 18 bases between the two ends. Per germline, CDR1 DFQATT and CDR2 SNEGSKA (reference sequence). The CDR3 DNA reads as TGCAGTGCTAGAGTTTCCCGTGTGACGGGGGATTCACCCCTCCACTTT. This codes for CSARVSRVTGDSPLHF.

This chain connects TRBV5-1 to TRBJ1-3; the D gene is possibly TRBD1 (6 bases). CDR3 length: 14 amino acids. The V and J ends lost 4 bases and 4 bases respectively, with 12 bases between them. CDR1 SGHRS and CDR2 YFSETQ come from the germline V gene. The CDR3: CASSLGQQGNTIYF. The CDR3 DNA is TGCGCCAGCAGCCTCGGACAGCAAGGAAACACCATATATTTT.

This clonotype came up many times. The rearrangement links TRBV10-3 to TRBJ1-2; no clear D. Between the trimmed V and J ends, which lost 3 bases and 7 bases, there was a span of 15 bases. The V gene's germline CDR1 is ENHRY and CDR2 SYGVKD. The CDR3 spans 14 residues. The CDR3 protein is CAISDGKSIAGYTF. The CDR3 DNA reads as TGTGCCATCAGTGACGGAAAGTCCATTGCTGGCTACACCTTC.

This clonotype turned up a few times. The gene calls are TRBV24-1 and TRBJ2-7, with 7 bases lining up with TRBD1. This CDR3 is built from 15 residues. V shed 4 bases, J shed 2 bases, and the junction held 7 bases outside the gene matches. The germline CDR1 and CDR2 sequences are KGHDR and SFDVKD. The DNA of the CDR3 is TGTGCCACCAGTGACCCTGGACAGGATCCCTACGAGCAGTACTTC. Protein: CATSDPGQDPYEQYF.

In its sample, this clonotype was seen a few times. The chain is built from TRBV20-1 and TRBJ1-1, with D unresolved. The ends were cut back, 0 bases at V and 6 bases at J, with 8 bases in the middle. Germline lookup yields CDR1 DFQATT and CDR2 SNEGSKA (reference sequence). The CDR3 is 12 residues long. The CDR3 region has the DNA TGCAGTGCTAGAGATCTGGCAGCTGAAGCTTTCTTT. It yields the protein CSARDLAAEAFF.

The table lists this clonotype with a few counts. The rearrangement uses TRBV6-2 or TRBV6-3 and TRBJ2-3; 10 nucleotides line up with TRBD1. There are 20 residues in the CDR3. The V gene end was trimmed by 4 bases and the J gene end by 3 bases; junction bases not matched to a gene: 19. The germline V gene has CDR1 MNHEY and CDR2 SVGEGT. The chain's CDR3 is CASSFSPPGQGSNGTDTQYF. The CDR3 nucleotides read TGTGCCAGCAGTTTCTCACCCCCGGGACAGGGGTCCAATGGTACAGATACGCAGTATTTT.

The chain couples TRBV6-5 to TRBJ1-2; D is perhaps TRBD1 (5 bases). The CDR3 extends over 13 amino acids. Per germline, CDR1 MNHEY and CDR2 SVGAGI. Deletions cut 7 bases from V and 3 bases from J, with 12 bases between. The CDR3 protein is CASNPGTDYGYTF. CDR3 DNA sequence: TGTGCCAGCAACCCCGGGACGGACTATGGCTACACCTTC.

The chain is built from TRBV4-2 and TRBJ1-6; no firm D call. Deletions cut 0 bases from V and 0 bases from J, with 12 bases between. Germline CDR1 reads LGHNA; CDR2 reads YNFKEQ. CDR3 length equals 18 residues. CDR3 amino acids: CASSQDAATSSYNSPLHF. The CDR3 DNA is TGTGCCAGCAGCCAAGACGCAGCCACGAGCTCCTATAATTCACCCCTCCACTTT.

The sample holds a few counts of this clonotype. The rearrangement joins TRBV7-9 to TRBJ1-2; D is unclear. The CDR3 length is 13 residues. Germline V gives CDR1 SEHNR, CDR2 FQNEAQ (reference sequence). V lost 4 bases and J lost 3, with 9 bases in between. This chain's CDR3 is CASSYNRDYGYTF. CDR3 bases: TGTGCCAGCAGCTATAACCGAGACTATGGCTACACCTTC.

This clonotype was picked up a small number of times. The chain employs TRBV4-3 and TRBJ2-5, with D possibly matching TRBD2 (6 bases). The CDR3 extends over 15 amino acids. In germline, CDR1 is LGHNA, CDR2 YSLEER. V was trimmed by 4 bases and J by 2 bases, leaving 14 bases between them. The CDR3 here is CASSLLGGAQETQYF. The DNA for the CDR3 is TGCGCCAGCAGCCTTCTTGGCGGGGCACAAGAGACCCAGTACTTC.

The chain joins TRBV12-3 or TRBV12-4 to TRBJ2-7, with 8 bases lining up with TRBD2. This CDR3 has 13 amino acids. The ends lost 7 bases at V and 4 bases at J; junction bases unmatched: 6. CDR3 amino acids: CASNVGGDYEQYF. DNA for the CDR3: TGTGCCAGCAACGTCGGGGGGGATTACGAGCAGTACTTC.